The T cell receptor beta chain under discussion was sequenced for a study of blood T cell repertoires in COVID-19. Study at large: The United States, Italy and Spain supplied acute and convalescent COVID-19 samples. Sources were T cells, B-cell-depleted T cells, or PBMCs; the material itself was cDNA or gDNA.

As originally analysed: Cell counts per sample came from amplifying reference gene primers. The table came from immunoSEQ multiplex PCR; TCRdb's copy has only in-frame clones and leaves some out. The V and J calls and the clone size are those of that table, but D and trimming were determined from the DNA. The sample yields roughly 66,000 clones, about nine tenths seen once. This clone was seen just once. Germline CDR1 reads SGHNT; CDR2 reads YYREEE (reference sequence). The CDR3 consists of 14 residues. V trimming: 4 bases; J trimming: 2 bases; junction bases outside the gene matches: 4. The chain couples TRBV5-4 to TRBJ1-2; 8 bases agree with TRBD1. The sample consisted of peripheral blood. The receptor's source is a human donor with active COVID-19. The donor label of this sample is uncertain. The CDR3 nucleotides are TGTGCCAGCAGCCTGAACAGGGGGAACTATGGCTACACCTTC. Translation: CASSLNRGNYGYTF.